The 19 T cell receptor beta chains below all came from one sample that was sequenced in a study of T cell repertoires in cytomegalovirus infection. Via MiXCR, TCRdb re-called the reads, giving one row per CDR3 protein. The table lists about 250,000 distinct CDR3 sequences, 12% of them singletons. Sequencing input: PBMCs. These receptors were taken from a human donor in good health (CMV status not recorded). Some clones in this sample may be carry-over from other donors' samples.

This clonotype was detected only a few times. V gene TRBV18 combines with J gene TRBJ1-6; D is unresolved. Germline CDR1 KGHSH, CDR2 LQKENI. CDR3 length equals 15 residues. Trimming pared 3 bases from V and 14 bases from J, leaving 20 bases between. In DNA, the CDR3 is TGTGCCAGCTCACCGGTACAGCAACAAAGGAGGACCCTCCACTTT. This sequence encodes CASSPVQQQRRTLHF.

At least ten counts were recorded for this clonotype. The chain has TRBV5-4 and TRBJ2-7; D unresolved. CDR3 length: 15 residues. Germline V gene sequence: CDR1 SGHNT, CDR2 YYREEE (reference sequence). Trimming took 4 bases from V and 1 from J, leaving 15 bases between them. DNA for the CDR3: TGTGCCAGCAGCCCGGCCAGCGTGACATCCTACGAGCAGTACTTC. It translates to CASSPASVTSYEQYF.

The sample holds a few counts of this clonotype. The rearrangement joins TRBV28 to TRBJ2-1, with 10 bases matching TRBD2. The CDR3 runs 15 residues. The V and J ends lost 3 bases and 5 bases, in that order; junction bases with no gene match: 4. CDR1 MDHEN and CDR2 SYDVKM come from the germline V gene. The CDR3 reads CASSFGGTSDNEQFF. The CDR3 DNA follows: TGTGCCAGCAGTTTCGGGGGGACTAGCGACAATGAGCAGTTCTTC.

This chain links TRBV20-1 with TRBJ2-2; D remains unclear. Germline loops: CDR1 DFQATT, CDR2 SNEGSKA (reference sequence). The CDR3 loop spans 15 amino acids. The V and J ends lost 4 bases and 0 bases respectively, with 12 bases between them. CDR3 in DNA: TGCAGTGCTATGAAGTCCGACCCGAACACCGGGGAGCTGTTTTTT. Its translation: CSAMKSDPNTGELFF.

There are many counts of this clonotype. CDR3 amino acids: CASSFRGTGGFTDTQYF. The DNA for the CDR3 is TGTGCCAGCAGCTTTAGAGGGACAGGGGGCTTCACAGATACGCAGTATTTT. The chain has TRBV11-2 and TRBJ2-3, with 12 bases aligning to TRBD1. The CDR3 runs 17 residues. J gave up 2 bases and V 3 bases, and 6 bases lay outside the gene matches. Germline V gene lookup returns CDR1 SGHAT and CDR2 FQNNGV.

This chain uses TRBV30 with TRBJ2-5; D could derive from TRBD1 or TRBD2 (5 bases each). The CDR3 sequence is 13 residues long. V dropped 8 bases and J dropped 4 bases, with 17 bases sitting between them. Germline CDR1 reads GTSNPN; CDR2 reads SVGIG (reference sequence). The CDR3 loop reads CATQQGDGETQYF. CDR3 coding DNA: TGTGCCACCCAGCAGGGAGACGGAGAGACCCAGTACTTC. Full variable domain (rest looked up from reference TRBV30 and TRBJ2-5): SQTIHQWPATLVQPVGSPLSLECTVEGTSNPNLYWYRQAAGRGLQLLFYSVGIGQISSEVPQNLSASRPQDRQFILSSKKLLLSDSGFYLCATQQGDGETQYFGPGTRLLVL.

This clonotype has at least ten counts. The V call is TRBV7-2, the J call TRBJ1-2; 7 nucleotides align to TRBD1. Germline values: CDR1 SGHTA, CDR2 FQGNSA. The J segment lost 7 bases and the V segment lost 5 bases, leaving 10 bases of the junction unmatched. There are 14 residues in the CDR3. The CDR3 DNA reads TGTGCCAGCAGCCAACGACAGGGAGTCCCTGGCTACACCTTC. Protein: CASSQRQGVPGYTF.

There are a few counts of this clonotype. V and J are TRBV5-1 and TRBJ2-5; D call uncertain. The V gene lost 0 bases and the J gene lost 2 bases, with 11 bases spanning the gap. CDR1 is SGHRS, CDR2 YFSETQ, per germline. The CDR3 has 15 amino acids. For the CDR3, the DNA is TGCGCCAGCAGCTTGGAGTTGGTAGGGCAAGAGACCCAGTACTTC. It encodes CASSLELVGQETQYF. The full variable domain, with the rest looked up from reference TRBV5-1 and TRBJ2-5, is KAGVTQTPRYLIKTRGQQVTLSCSPISGHRSVSWYQQTPGQGLQFLFEYFSETQRNKGNFPGRFSGRQFSNSRSEMNVSTLELGDSALYLCASSLELVGQETQYFGPGTRLLVL.

This clonotype was recorded many times. V usage is TRBV4-3 and J usage is TRBJ1-5; a possible D gene is TRBD1 (6 bases). The CDR3 has 15 amino acids. Germline CDR1 is LGHNA and CDR2 is YSLEER. Trimming shortened V by 0 bases and J by 6 bases, and 12 bases separated the two germline ends. The CDR3 DNA reads TGCGCCAGCAGCCAAGATTGGGGCAGGGGTCAGCCCCAGCATTTT. Its protein is CASSQDWGRGQPQHF.

In its sample, this clonotype was seen many times. V and J are TRBV5-6 and TRBJ2-7, with 7 bases fitting TRBD2. This CDR3 has 14 residues. CDR1 and CDR2 from the germline V gene are SGHDT and YYEEEE. The V segment lost 4 bases and the J segment 5 bases; nucleotides outside the gene matches: 9. CDR3: CASSMRESTHEQYF. Written as DNA, the CDR3 is TGTGCCAGCAGCATGCGGGAGTCGACCCACGAGCAGTACTTC.

This clonotype was counted ten times or more. The CDR3 DNA follows: TGTGCCAGCAGCGTTCGGACTAGCGGCACTAGCACAGATACGCAGTATTTT. Its protein is CASSVRTSGTSTDTQYF. The V and J genes are TRBV7-2 and TRBJ2-3; the match to TRBD2 covers 10 bases. This CDR3 region has 17 residues. Trimming took 5 bases from V and 0 from J; bases not matched to a gene: 8. Germline V gives CDR1 SGHTA, CDR2 FQGNSA.

There are a few counts of this clonotype. V usage is TRBV6-2 or TRBV6-3 and J usage is TRBJ2-5; maybe TRBD1 (5 bases). The CDR3 has 13 residues. The V end was cut by 7 bases, the J end by 4 bases, with 13 bases between. CDR1 MNHEY and CDR2 SVGEGT come from the germline V gene. Here the CDR3 reads CASISDRRETQYF. DNA for the CDR3: TGTGCCAGCATCTCCGACAGACGAGAGACCCAGTACTTC.

This clonotype has a count of ten or more. The chain has TRBV7-7 and TRBJ2-1; 10 positions match TRBD1. The CDR3 has 14 residues. The V gene end was trimmed by 4 bases and the J gene end by 7 bases; junction bases not matched to a gene: 4. CDR1 and CDR2 from the germline V gene are SSHAT and FNYEAQ (reference sequence). This CDR3 reads CASSSLDRGNEQFF. The CDR3, as DNA: TGTGCCAGCAGCTCATTGGACAGGGGGAATGAGCAGTTCTTC.

This clonotype was detected a few times. This chain connects TRBV5-5 to TRBJ2-7, with D possibly called TRBD1 or TRBD2 (5 bases each). Trimming took off 4 bases at V and 2 bases at J, with 13 bases between the two ends. Germline V gives CDR1 SGHKS, CDR2 YYEKEE (reference sequence). The CDR3 is made up of 14 amino acids. The CDR3 bases are TGTGCCAGCAGCCTCCGGGACCCACCCTACGAGCAGTACTTC. Amino acids: CASSLRDPPYEQYF.

The sample holds a few counts of this clonotype. The J gene is TRBJ2-5, the V gene TRBV6-6; D perhaps matches TRBD2 (5 bases). CDR1 and CDR2 from the germline V gene are MNHNY and SVGAGI (reference sequence). Trimming took 6 bases from V and 1 from J, leaving 18 bases between them. The CDR3 extends over 16 amino acids. As DNA, the CDR3 is TGTGCCAGCAGCCCGAATCCCCTGGCGGGCCAAGAGACCCAGTACTTC. Its protein product is CASSPNPLAGQETQYF.

CDR3 sequence (DNA): TGCAGCGTTGAAAAGGGGGGAATAGCCAAAAACATTCAGTACTTC. Amino acids: CSVEKGGIAKNIQYF. V gene TRBV29-1 combines with J gene TRBJ2-4; D assignment may be TRBD1 or TRBD2 (6 bases each). Germline-derived CDR1 and CDR2 are SQVTM and ANQGSEA. The CDR3 covers 15 residues. Trimming stripped 2 bases from V and 0 bases from J, with 11 bases between. Together with reference TRBV29-1 and TRBJ2-4, the CDR3 gives the full variable domain: SAVISQKPSRDICQRGTSLTIQCQVDSQVTMMFWYRQQPGQSLTLIATANQGSEATYESGFVIDKFPISRPNLTFSTLTVSNMSPEDSSIYLCSVEKGGIAKNIQYFGAGTRLSVL.

The genes are TRBV20-1 and TRBJ2-2; D not certain. V lost 6 bases to trimming and J lost 2 bases, with 10 bases between them. CDR3 length: 13 amino acids. Per germline, CDR1 DFQATT and CDR2 SNEGSKA (reference sequence). The chain's CDR3 is CSARIHNTGELFF. CDR3 DNA: TGCAGTGCCCGAATCCACAACACCGGGGAGCTGTTTTTT.

Ten or more counts support this clonotype. The chain combines TRBV5-1 with TRBJ2-3; a weak D match, TRBD1 (7 bases). Germline CDR1 reads SGHRS; CDR2 reads YFSETQ. Trimming removed 1 base from V and 4 bases from J, with 13 bases in between. The CDR3 sequence is 15 residues long. The DNA of the CDR3 is TGCGCCAGCAGCTTGACGGAGGGGGCCCCAGATACGCAGTATTTT. This translates into CASSLTEGAPDTQYF.

The J gene is TRBJ2-1, the V gene TRBV5-1, with D tentatively TRBD1 or TRBD2 (5 bases each). The CDR3 loop spans 15 amino acids. CDR1 SGHRS and CDR2 YFSETQ come from the germline V gene. V lost 0 bases and J lost 10, with 17 bases in between. The chain's CDR3 is CASSLAGTSSTEQFF. Here the CDR3 DNA reads TGCGCCAGCAGCTTGGCCGGGACCTCCTCCACCGAGCAGTTCTTC.